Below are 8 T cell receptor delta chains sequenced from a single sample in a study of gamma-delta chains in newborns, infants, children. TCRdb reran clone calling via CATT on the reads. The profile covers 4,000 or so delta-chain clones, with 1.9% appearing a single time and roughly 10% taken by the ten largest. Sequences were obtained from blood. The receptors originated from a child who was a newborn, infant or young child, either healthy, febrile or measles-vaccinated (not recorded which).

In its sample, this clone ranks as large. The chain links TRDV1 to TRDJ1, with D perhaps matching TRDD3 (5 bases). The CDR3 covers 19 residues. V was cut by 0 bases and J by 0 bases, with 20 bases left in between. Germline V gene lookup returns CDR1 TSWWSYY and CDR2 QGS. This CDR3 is CALGELKARGLLYTDKLIF. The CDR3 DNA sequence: TGTGCTCTTGGGGAACTAAAAGCTAGGGGGTTACTGTACACCGATAAACTCATCTTT.

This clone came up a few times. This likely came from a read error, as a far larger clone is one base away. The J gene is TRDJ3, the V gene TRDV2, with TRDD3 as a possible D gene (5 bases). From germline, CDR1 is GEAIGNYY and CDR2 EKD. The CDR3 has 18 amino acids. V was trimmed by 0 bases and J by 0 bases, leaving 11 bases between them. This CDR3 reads CACDTGEYGSWDTRQMFF. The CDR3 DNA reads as TGTGCCTGTGACACCGGGGAATATGGCTCCTGGGACACCCGACAGATGTTTTTC.

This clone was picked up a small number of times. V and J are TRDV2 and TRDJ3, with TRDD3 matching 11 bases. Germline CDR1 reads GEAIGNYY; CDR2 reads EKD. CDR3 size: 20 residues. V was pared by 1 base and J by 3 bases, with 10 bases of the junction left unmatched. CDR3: CACDTIMGDTRDWDTRQMFF. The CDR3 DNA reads TGTGCCTGTGACACGATAATGGGGGATACGCGAGACTGGGACACCCGACAGATGTTTTTC.

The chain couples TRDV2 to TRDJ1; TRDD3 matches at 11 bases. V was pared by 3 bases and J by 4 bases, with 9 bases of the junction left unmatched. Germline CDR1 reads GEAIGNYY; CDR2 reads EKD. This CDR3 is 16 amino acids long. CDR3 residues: CACDFLGDTQGDKLIF. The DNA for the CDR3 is TGTGCCTGTGACTTCTTGGGGGATACGCAGGGCGATAAACTCATCTTT.

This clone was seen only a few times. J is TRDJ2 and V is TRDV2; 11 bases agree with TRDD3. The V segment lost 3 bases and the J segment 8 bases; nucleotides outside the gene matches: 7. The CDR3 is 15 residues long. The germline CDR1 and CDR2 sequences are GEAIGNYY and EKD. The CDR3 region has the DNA TGTGCCTGTGACCCACTGGGGGATAATGTCGCACAACTCTTCTTT. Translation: CACDPLGDNVAQLFF.

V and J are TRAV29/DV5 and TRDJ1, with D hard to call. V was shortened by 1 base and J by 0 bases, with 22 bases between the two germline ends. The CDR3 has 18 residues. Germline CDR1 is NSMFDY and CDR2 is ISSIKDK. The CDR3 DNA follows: TGTGCAGCAAGCCCCCGTTCGGAGTCAAGCGAAAACACCGATAAACTCATCTTT. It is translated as CAASPRSESSENTDKLIF.

CDR3 sequence: CALGERPPWDDKLIF. The CDR3 bases are TGTGCTCTTGGGGAGCGGCCCCCCTGGGACGATAAACTCATCTTT. The chain uses TRDV1 and TRDJ1; D might be TRDD3 (5 bases). Looked up from germline, CDR1 is TSWWSYY and CDR2 is QGS. V was clipped by 3 bases and J by 4 bases, with 15 bases between them. This CDR3 has 15 amino acids.

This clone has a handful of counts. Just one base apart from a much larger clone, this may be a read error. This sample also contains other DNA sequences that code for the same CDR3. The CDR3 here is CACRLGNTDKLIF. The CDR3 coding sequence is TGTGCCTGCCGACTAGGGAACACCGATAAACTCATCTTT. This sequence joins TRDV2 and TRDJ1; the D is unclear. Germline values: CDR1 GEAIGNYY, CDR2 EKD. This CDR3 spans 13 amino acids. V dropped 7 bases and J dropped 0 bases, with 11 bases sitting between them.